The clone carrying this T cell receptor beta chain was observed many times. Template-switching 5'RACE yielded the TCR cDNA; a universal primer site and UMIs were added in the process. Each CDR3 protein is one row after TCRdb ran MiXCR on the 5' RACE reads. Of 300,000 to 350,000 distinct CDR3 sequences detected, 4% appear once; the ten largest clones hold 24%. The entry originates in a study of T cells after yellow fever vaccination. The CDR3 runs to 13 residues. Germline V gene data show CDR1 as MNHEY and CDR2 as SVGEGT. The germline V and J ends were trimmed by 1 base and 7 bases, with 8 bases remaining between them.

Specimen: PBMCs, collected 5 days after the yellow fever booster vaccination. The chain links TRBV6-2 or TRBV6-3 to TRBJ2-1; no clear D. This receptor was identified in a man younger than 30 who received the YFV17D yellow fever vaccine. The CDR3 region is CASSYLAKNEQFF. The CDR3 DNA reads TGTGCCAGCAGTTACTTGGCTAAGAATGAGCAGTTCTTC.